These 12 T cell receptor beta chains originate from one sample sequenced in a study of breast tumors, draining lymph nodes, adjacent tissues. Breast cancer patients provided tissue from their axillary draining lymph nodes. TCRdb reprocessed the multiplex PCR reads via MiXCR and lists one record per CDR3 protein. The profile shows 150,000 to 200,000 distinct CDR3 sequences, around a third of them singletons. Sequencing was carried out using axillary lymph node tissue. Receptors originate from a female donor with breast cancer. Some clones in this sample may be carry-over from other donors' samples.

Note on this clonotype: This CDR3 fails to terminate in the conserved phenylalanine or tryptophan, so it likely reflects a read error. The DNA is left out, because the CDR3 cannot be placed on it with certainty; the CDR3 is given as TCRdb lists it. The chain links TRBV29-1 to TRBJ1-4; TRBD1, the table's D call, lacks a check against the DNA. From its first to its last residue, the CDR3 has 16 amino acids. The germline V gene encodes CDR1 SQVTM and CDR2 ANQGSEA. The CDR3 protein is CSVVWTDFFRGEKLLS.

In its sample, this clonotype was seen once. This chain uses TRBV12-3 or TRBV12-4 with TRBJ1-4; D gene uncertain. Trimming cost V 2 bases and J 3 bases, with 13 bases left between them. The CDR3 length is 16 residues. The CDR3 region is CASSLSQGRANEKLFF. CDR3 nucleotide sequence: TGTGCCAGCAGTTTATCTCAAGGGAGGGCTAATGAAAAACTGTTTTTT.

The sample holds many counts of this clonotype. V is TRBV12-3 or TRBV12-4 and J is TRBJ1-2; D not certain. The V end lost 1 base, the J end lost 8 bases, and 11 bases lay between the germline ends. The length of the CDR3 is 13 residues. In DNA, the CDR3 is TGTGCCAGCAGTTTAGGGGCTGGTGACGGCTACACCTTC. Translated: CASSLGAGDGYTF.

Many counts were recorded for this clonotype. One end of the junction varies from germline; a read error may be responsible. The DNA for the CDR3 is TGTGCTAGCAGCTATACGGACAGCCCGGGAAACACCATATATTTT. Translating it yields CASSYTDSPGNTIYF. This chain joins TRBV7-7 and TRBJ1-3; D perhaps matches TRBD1 (6 bases). Germline-derived CDR1 and CDR2 are SSHAT and FNYEAQ (reference sequence). The CDR3 loop spans 15 amino acids.

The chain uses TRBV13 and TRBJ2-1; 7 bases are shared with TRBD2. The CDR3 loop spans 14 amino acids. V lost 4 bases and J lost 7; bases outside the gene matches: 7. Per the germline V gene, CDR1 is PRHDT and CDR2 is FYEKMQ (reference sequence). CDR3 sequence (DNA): TGTGCCAGCAGCTGGGGGGGGAGAACTAATGAGCAGTTCTTC. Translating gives CASSWGGRTNEQFF.

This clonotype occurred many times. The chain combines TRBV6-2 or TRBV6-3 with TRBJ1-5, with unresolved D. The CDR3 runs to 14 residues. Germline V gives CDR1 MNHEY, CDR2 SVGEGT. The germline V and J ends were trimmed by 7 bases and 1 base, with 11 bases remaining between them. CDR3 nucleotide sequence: TGTGCCAGCAATAGGGTGGCAAGCAATCAGCCCCAGCATTTT. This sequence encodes CASNRVASNQPQHF.

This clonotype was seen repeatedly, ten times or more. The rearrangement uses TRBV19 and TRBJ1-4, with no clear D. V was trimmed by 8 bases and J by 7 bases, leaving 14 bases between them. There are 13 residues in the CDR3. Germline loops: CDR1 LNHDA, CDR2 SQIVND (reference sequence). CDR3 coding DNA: TGTGCCAGTTATGACGAGGAAGCTGAAAAACTGTTTTTT. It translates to CASYDEEAEKLFF.

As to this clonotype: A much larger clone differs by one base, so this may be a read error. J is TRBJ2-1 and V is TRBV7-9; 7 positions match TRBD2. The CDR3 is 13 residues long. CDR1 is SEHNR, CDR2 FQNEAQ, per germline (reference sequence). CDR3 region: CASNLGGRNEQFF. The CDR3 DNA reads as TGTGCTAGCAACTTGGGCGGGAGAAATGAGCAGTTCTTC.

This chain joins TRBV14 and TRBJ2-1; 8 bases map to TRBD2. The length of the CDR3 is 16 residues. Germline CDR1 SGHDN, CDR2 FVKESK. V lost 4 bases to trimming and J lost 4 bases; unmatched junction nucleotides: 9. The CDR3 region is CASSLRLASRYNEQFF. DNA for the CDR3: TGTGCCAGCAGCCTTCGACTAGCGTCCAGATACAATGAGCAGTTCTTC.

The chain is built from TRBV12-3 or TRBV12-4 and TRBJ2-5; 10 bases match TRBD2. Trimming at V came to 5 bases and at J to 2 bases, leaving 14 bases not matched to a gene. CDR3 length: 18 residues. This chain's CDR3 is CASSPGSGGAWVQETQYF. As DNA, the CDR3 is TGTGCCAGCAGTCCGGGGAGCGGGGGGGCTTGGGTTCAAGAGACCCAGTACTTC.

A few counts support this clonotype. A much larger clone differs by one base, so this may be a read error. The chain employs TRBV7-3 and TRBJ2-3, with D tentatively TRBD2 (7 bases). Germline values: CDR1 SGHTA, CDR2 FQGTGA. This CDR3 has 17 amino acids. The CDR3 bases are TGTGCCAGCAGCTTAACGAGGGGAGGGGGTAGCACAGATCCGCAGTATTTT. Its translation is CASSLTRGGGSTDPQYF. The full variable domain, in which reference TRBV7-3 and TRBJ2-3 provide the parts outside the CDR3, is GAGVSQTPSNKVTEKGKYVELRCDPISGHTALYWYRQSLGQGPEFLIYFQGTGAADDSGLPNDRFFAVRPEGSVSTLKIQRTERGDSAVYLCASSLTRGGGSTDPQYFGPGTRLTVL.

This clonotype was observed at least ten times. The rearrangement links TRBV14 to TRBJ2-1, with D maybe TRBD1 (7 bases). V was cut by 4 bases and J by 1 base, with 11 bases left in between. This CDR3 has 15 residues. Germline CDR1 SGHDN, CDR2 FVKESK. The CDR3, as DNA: TGTGCCAGCAGCCCGGGGGACAGATCCTACAATGAGCAGTTCTTC. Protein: CASSPGDRSYNEQFF.